The clone carrying this T cell receptor (beta chain) showed up just a few times. Its matching antigen is unknown. TCRdb processed the reads anew with MiXCR; each CDR3 protein has one entry. The table includes around 800,000 distinct CDR3 sequences, about 30% detected once. This record comes from a study of T cell repertoires in cytomegalovirus infection. Study-level information: It can be stated that public TCR beta signatures indicated CMV infection as well as a matching HLA type. Study-level findings and limits: CMV-specific TCR beta clonotypes restricted by HLA-C dominated the ex vivo response.

The germline CDR1 and CDR2 sequences are LNHDA and SQIVND (reference sequence). The length of the CDR3 is 13 residues. V lost 4 bases, J lost 4 bases, and 8 bases lay in between. This TCR came from a human donor in good health (CMV status not recorded). Some clones in this sample may be carry-over from other donors' samples. The material was cultured CD8+ T cells from PBMCs, obtained from culture after CMV antigen stimulation. The chain couples TRBV19 to TRBJ1-5; D gene uncertain. The CDR3 nucleotides are TGTGCCAGTAGTACCAAGAGTAATCAGCCCCAGCATTTT. It is translated as CASSTKSNQPQHF.